This T cell receptor beta chain was observed in a study of shared clonotypes between healthy human individuals. Deep was the level used in running the assay. The authors distributed each subset's genomic DNA evenly over several immunoSEQ plates. Data came from immunoSEQ multiplex PCR; TCRdb stores just in-frame clones and leaves some out. The sample contains roughly 520,000 clones, roughly 95% of which appear only once. Broader study findings: Unshared clonotypes carried lower generation probabilities than those common to all four donors. Sequencing of the sorted subsets was shown by rarefaction to be incomplete despite large depth.

As to this clone: Its antigen is currently unknown.

The V gene end was trimmed by 6 bases and the J gene end by 0 bases; junction bases not matched to a gene: 5. The CDR3 runs 14 residues. From germline, CDR1 is MDHEN and CDR2 SYDVKM. The TCR sequence derives from a woman aged 25 to 39 in good health. V and J are TRBV28 and TRBJ2-7; TRBD1 matches at 7 bases. Sequencing used naive CD4+ T cells sorted from blood. Regarding subset: CD45RA+ positively selected. The CDR3 DNA is TGTGCCAGCAGAATCGGACAGGACTCCTACGAGCAGTACTTC. Amino acid sequence: CASRIGQDSYEQYF. Using reference TRBV28 and TRBJ2-7 for the parts outside the CDR3, the full variable domain is DVKVTQSSRYLVKRTGEKVFLECVQDMDHENMFWYRQDPGLGLRLIYFSYDVKMKEKGDIPEGYSVSREKKERFSLILESASTNQTSMYLCASRIGQDSYEQYFGPGTRLTVT.